The clone carrying this T cell receptor (beta chain) came up once. Its specificity is not known. Aged 18 to 65, hyperthyroidism patients had new diagnoses of under 2 months' duration. PBMCs originated in roughly 10 ml of fresh peripheral blood. Amplification from RNA transcripts yielded the TCR beta CDR3 regions. The authors performed first-round RT-PCR with HTBI primers and then a second-round multiplex PCR. Via MiXCR, TCRdb re-called the multiplex PCR reads, giving one row per CDR3 protein. The table has about 620,000 distinct CDR3 sequences, about 20% seen once. This entry belongs to a study of Graves' ophthalmopathy and Graves' hyperthyroidism. Study overall: Prior to any treatment, peripheral blood was collected at the time of initial diagnosis. General observations from the study: Most clonotypes expanded in thyroid above 0.001 frequency were present in blood too.

The CDR3 has 12 amino acids. Trimming stripped 10 bases from V and 4 bases from J, with 13 bases between. The gene calls are TRBV12-3 or TRBV12-4 and TRBJ1-2; TRBD1 is a possible D gene (5 bases). This sequence originates from a woman aged 18-29 years with stable Graves' hyperthyroidism. Some clones in this sample may be carry-over from other donors' samples. The sequencing sample was made of peripheral blood. The CDR3 DNA reads as TGTGCCAACACAAGGGGCAGCTATGGCTACACCTTC. Translation gives CANTRGSYGYTF.